These 15 T cell receptor beta chains came from one sample sequenced in a study of Ad26.COV2.S vaccination and SARS-CoV-2 variants. TCRdb keeps only in-frame clones here, not all; method: immunoSEQ multiplex PCR. This table has a few hundred thousand clones, roughly 86% appearing once. Noted treatment: roughly 20 received Ad26.COV2.S at low or high dose, single or two shots; 5 received placebo; per-sample allocation not given. Collection of samples fell on day 63 after the first vaccine or placebo injection. The source material was peripheral blood, sampled in a trial of Ad26.COV2.S vaccine versus placebo. Receptor source: a person aged 18 to 59 who received the Ad26.COV2.S COVID-19 vaccine or a placebo.

The chain recombines TRBV19 with TRBJ1-2; D gene uncertain. The CDR3 extends over 14 amino acids. Trimming took 6 bases from V and 6 from J, leaving 17 bases between them. Germline lookup yields CDR1 LNHDA and CDR2 SQIVND (reference sequence). The chain's CDR3 is CASSRTSPADGYTF. The DNA for the CDR3 is TGTGCCAGTAGCCGGACCTCCCCTGCGGATGGCTACACCTTC.

This clone has a single count. V usage is TRBV5-1 and J usage is TRBJ1-6, with D unclear. CDR3 length equals 14 residues. V was shortened by 2 bases and J by 5 bases, with 8 bases between the two germline ends. Germline CDR1 and CDR2: SGHRS and YFSETQ. CDR3 region: CASSFQADNSPLHF. The DNA of the CDR3 is TGCGCCAGCAGCTTCCAGGCGGATAATTCACCCCTCCACTTT.

This chain links TRBV27 with TRBJ1-5; possible D gene TRBD1, 6 bases. Germline V gives CDR1 MNHEY, CDR2 SMNVEV (reference sequence). The CDR3 is 16 residues long. The V and J ends lost 6 bases and 2 bases respectively, with 17 bases between them. The CDR3 spells CASRGGLGWGNQPQHF. The CDR3 nucleotides are TGTGCCAGCAGGGGGGGCCTTGGGTGGGGCAATCAGCCCCAGCATTTT.

This rearrangement joins TRBV18 to TRBJ2-6, with TRBD1 matching over 8 bases. The V and J ends lost 2 bases and 2 bases, in that order; junction bases with no gene match: 5. Germline CDR1 and CDR2: KGHSH and LQKENI. The CDR3 covers 17 residues. The CDR3 protein is CASSPAGGPPGANVLTF. CDR3 coding DNA: TGTGCCAGCTCACCAGCAGGGGGCCCGCCTGGGGCCAACGTCCTGACTTTC.

This clone showed up just once. The chain is built from TRBV5-6 and TRBJ2-6; no reliable D call. This CDR3 contains 12 residues. The V gene's germline CDR1 is SGHDT and CDR2 YYEEEE. V was pared by 5 bases and J by 15 bases, with 15 bases between. CDR3 DNA: TGTGCCAGCAGTTTGCGACCGGGTCCCCTGACTTTC. Translating it yields CASSLRPGPLTF.

This chain uses TRBV14 with TRBJ1-1; a weak D match, TRBD1 (6 bases). CDR1 and CDR2 (germline): SGHDN, FVKESK. Trimming removed 4 bases at V and 2 bases at J, with 14 bases between. This CDR3 region has 15 residues. CDR3 region: CASSRRRTVNTEAFF. For the CDR3, the DNA is TGTGCCAGCAGCCGCCGAAGGACAGTTAACACTGAAGCTTTCTTT.

The chain is built from TRBV11-2 and TRBJ2-7; 10 bases match TRBD2. The CDR3 runs to 17 residues. Germline V CDR1 and CDR2: SGHAT, FQNNGV. V dropped 1 base and J dropped 1; count of bases not matched to a gene: 7. The CDR3 spells CASSLGFGTSVSYEQYF. For the CDR3, the DNA is TGTGCCAGCAGCTTAGGATTTGGGACTAGCGTTTCCTACGAGCAGTACTTC.

The rearrangement uses TRBV19 and TRBJ1-1; no clear D. The CDR3 totals 13 residues. The V gene's germline CDR1 is LNHDA and CDR2 SQIVND (reference sequence). The V end lost 4 bases, the J end lost 0 bases, and 6 bases lay between the germline ends. The CDR3 sequence is CASSRNMNTEAFF. CDR3 DNA: TGTGCCAGTAGTAGGAACATGAACACTGAAGCTTTCTTT.

The V call is TRBV28, the J call TRBJ2-7; D is uncertain. This CDR3 comprises 14 residues. Germline values: CDR1 MDHEN, CDR2 SYDVKM. V dropped 4 bases and J dropped 3 bases, with 13 bases sitting between them. The CDR3 reads CASSSLPVNYEQYF. The CDR3 DNA is TGTGCCAGCAGTTCACTACCCGTAAACTACGAGCAGTACTTC.

This chain links TRBV5-5 with TRBJ2-7; tentative D call: TRBD1 (6 bases). This CDR3 is 14 amino acids long. Trimming pared 4 bases from V and 4 bases from J, leaving 15 bases between. From germline, CDR1 is SGHKS and CDR2 YYEKEE (reference sequence). CDR3 sequence: CASSPRDIPYEQYF. In DNA form, the CDR3 reads TGTGCCAGCAGCCCCCGGGACATCCCTTACGAGCAGTACTTC.

Comments on this clone: This may stem from a read error, because a much larger clone lies one nucleotide away. The V call is TRBV11-1, the J call TRBJ2-2, with unresolved D. The CDR3 sequence is 12 residues long. CDR1 and CDR2 (germline): SGHAT, FQDESV (reference sequence). V dropped 1 base and J dropped 6 bases, with 3 bases sitting between them. The CDR3 region is CASSLVAGELFF. The CDR3 DNA reads as TGTGCCAGCAGCTTAGTTGCCGGGGAGCTGTTTTTT.

The rearrangement joins TRBV10-3 to TRBJ2-7; 10 nucleotides line up with TRBD2. After removal of 6 bases from V and 3 bases from J, the junction contained 5 bases not matched to a gene. There are 14 residues in the CDR3. The germline V gene has CDR1 ENHRY and CDR2 SYGVKD. This CDR3 reads CAIRSASGGYEQYF. In DNA, the CDR3 is TGTGCCATCAGGTCGGCTAGCGGGGGCTACGAGCAGTACTTC.

V usage is TRBV4-2 and J usage is TRBJ2-5; TRBD2 agrees at 12 bases. Germline values: CDR1 LGHNA, CDR2 YNFKEQ. The CDR3 consists of 15 residues. J gave up 5 bases and V 5 bases, and 6 bases lay outside the gene matches. The CDR3, as DNA: TGTGCCAGCAGCACCGGGACTAGCGGGCAGGAGACCCAGTACTTC. It is translated as CASSTGTSGQETQYF.

This rearrangement joins TRBV18 to TRBJ2-7, with 9 positions matching TRBD2. Germline trimming cut 6 bases from V and 3 bases from J; bases unmatched to any gene: 3. Germline V CDR1 and CDR2: KGHSH, LQKENI. This CDR3 region has 13 residues. The CDR3 sequence is CASSRLADYEQYF. For the CDR3, the DNA is TGTGCCAGCTCGCGACTAGCGGACTACGAGCAGTACTTC.

The V call is TRBV4-1, the J call TRBJ2-7, with 9 nucleotides matching TRBD2. This CDR3 region has 18 residues. Looked up from germline, CDR1 is MGHRA and CDR2 is YSYEKL. J gave up 3 bases and V 2 bases, and 14 bases lay outside the gene matches. The CDR3 nucleotides read TGCGCCAGCAGCCAAAACCCTCGTAATAGCGGGAGTTTCTACGAGCAGTACTTC. It yields the protein CASSQNPRNSGSFYEQYF.